This is a list of T cell receptor beta chains from one sample in a study of control samples from healthy donors and cancer patients. Data came from immunoSEQ multiplex PCR; TCRdb stores just in-frame clones and leaves some out. In the table there are approximately 230,000 clones, roughly four fifths of which are singletons. The specimen was PBMCs. Receptors originate from a woman between 55 and 75 years old with lung cancer. The CDR3 runs from the conserved cysteine through the conserved F or W. A D gene is named only where the DNA matches it firmly.

d_call: NA
cdr3_length: 15
v_call: TRBV18
j_call: TRBJ2-5
cdr3_aa: CASSPKRAEQETQYF

d_call: NA
cdr3_length: 16
v_call: TRBV25-1
j_call: TRBJ1-4
cdr3_aa: CASSQTLQALGEKLFF

d_call: NA
cdr3_length: 14
v_call: TRBV28
j_call: TRBJ2-1
cdr3_aa: CASTRPGIENEQFF

d_call: NA
cdr3_length: 13
v_call: TRBV18
j_call: TRBJ2-7
cdr3_aa: CASSPGTQDEQYF

d_call: NA
cdr3_length: 13
v_call: TRBV5-1
j_call: TRBJ1-1
cdr3_aa: CASSWGTAAEAFF

d_call: TRBD2
cdr3_length: 15
v_call: TRBV10-3
j_call: TRBJ2-1
cdr3_aa: CATRTSGSPYNEQFF

d_call: NA
cdr3_length: 13
v_call: TRBV12-5
j_call: TRBJ1-5
cdr3_aa: CASGPGGNQPQHF

d_call: NA
cdr3_length: 14
v_call: TRBV6-5
j_call: TRBJ1-1
cdr3_aa: CASSQGTLGTEAFF

d_call: NA
cdr3_length: 12
v_call: TRBV5-4
j_call: TRBJ2-7
cdr3_aa: CASSLMGYEQYF

d_call: TRBD1
cdr3_length: 14
v_call: TRBV7-6
j_call: TRBJ1-4
cdr3_aa: CASSDGQGGEKLFF

d_call: TRBD2
cdr3_length: 15
v_call: TRBV6-5
j_call: TRBJ2-1
cdr3_aa: CASRGLASSYNEQFF

d_call: NA
cdr3_length: 15
v_call: TRBV2
j_call: TRBJ1-2
cdr3_aa: CATGPGTLAHYGYTF

d_call: NA
cdr3_length: 11
v_call: TRBV6-5
j_call: TRBJ2-1
cdr3_aa: CASRDAANQFF

d_call: TRBD2
cdr3_length: 17
v_call: TRBV5-1
j_call: TRBJ2-5
cdr3_aa: CASSQGLAARSRETQYF

d_call: NA
cdr3_length: 15
v_call: TRBV10-3
j_call: TRBJ1-6
cdr3_aa: CAISEFPGANSPLHF

d_call: NA
cdr3_length: 14
v_call: TRBV7-8
j_call: TRBJ1-5
cdr3_aa: CASSLAPEGQPQHF

d_call: NA
cdr3_length: 13
v_call: TRBV6-1
j_call: TRBJ2-7
cdr3_aa: CASSEGVTVEQYF

d_call: NA
cdr3_length: 13
v_call: TRBV11-2
j_call: TRBJ2-5
cdr3_aa: CASSNGPGETQYF

d_call: TRBD1
cdr3_length: 14
v_call: TRBV5-1
j_call: TRBJ2-7
cdr3_aa: CASSFLQGAKEQYF

d_call: TRBD2
cdr3_length: 16
v_call: TRBV7-3
j_call: TRBJ2-3
cdr3_aa: CASSGLAGGPTDTQYF

d_call: TRBD1
cdr3_length: 15
v_call: TRBV25-1
j_call: TRBJ1-2
cdr3_aa: CASSEPGTGGDGYTF

d_call: NA
cdr3_length: 11
v_call: TRBV5-1
j_call: TRBJ2-7
cdr3_aa: CASKDAYEQYF

d_call: TRBD1
cdr3_length: 16
v_call: TRBV7-3
j_call: TRBJ1-6
cdr3_aa: CASSLIGQGSGSPLHF

d_call: NA
cdr3_length: 14
v_call: TRBV3-1/TRBV3-2
j_call: TRBJ2-5
cdr3_aa: CASSPAGGEETQYF

d_call: NA
cdr3_length: 11
v_call: TRBV3-1/TRBV3-2
j_call: TRBJ2-7
cdr3_aa: CASSYAGAQYF

d_call: TRBD2
cdr3_length: 15
v_call: TRBV5-1
j_call: TRBJ2-3
cdr3_aa: CASSLGLAGGDTQYF

d_call: TRBD2
cdr3_length: 14
v_call: TRBV25-1
j_call: TRBJ2-1
cdr3_aa: CASRGGRGYNEQFF

d_call: NA
cdr3_length: 14
v_call: TRBV21-1
j_call: TRBJ1-2
cdr3_aa: CASKDPLSLYGYTF

d_call: NA
cdr3_length: 14
v_call: TRBV7-9
j_call: TRBJ1-2
cdr3_aa: CASSLEPGARGYTF

d_call: NA
cdr3_length: 13
v_call: TRBV3-1/TRBV3-2
j_call: TRBJ2-1
cdr3_aa: CASSQMLGGEQFF

d_call: NA
cdr3_length: 14
v_call: TRBV4-2
j_call: TRBJ2-7
cdr3_aa: CASSQATGAYEQYF

d_call: NA
cdr3_length: 15
v_call: TRBV18
j_call: TRBJ2-1
cdr3_aa: CASLLGLAGYDEQFF

d_call: TRBD1
cdr3_length: 15
v_call: TRBV7-2
j_call: TRBJ2-5
cdr3_aa: CASSLGQGRRGTQYF

d_call: NA
cdr3_length: 13
v_call: TRBV19
j_call: TRBJ1-2
cdr3_aa: CASSIGQKTGYTF

d_call: TRBD1
cdr3_length: 14
v_call: TRBV5-1
j_call: TRBJ2-7
cdr3_aa: CASSDPGQGVQQYF

d_call: TRBD2
cdr3_length: 16
v_call: TRBV11-2
j_call: TRBJ2-5
cdr3_aa: CASSLGSGIHGETQYF

d_call: NA
cdr3_length: 15
v_call: TRBV11-2
j_call: TRBJ1-1
cdr3_aa: CASSQEGDLYTEAFF

d_call: NA
cdr3_length: 13
v_call: TRBV9
j_call: TRBJ1-1
cdr3_aa: CASSVGSNTEAFF

d_call: TRBD2
cdr3_length: 16
v_call: TRBV6-5
j_call: TRBJ2-1
cdr3_aa: CASSYSGLVGANEQFF

d_call: TRBD2
cdr3_length: 16
v_call: TRBV5-1
j_call: TRBJ2-7
cdr3_aa: CASFGTSGGDLGEQYF

d_call: TRBD2
cdr3_length: 16
v_call: TRBV24-1
j_call: TRBJ2-7
cdr3_aa: CATQGLAGANSYEQYF

d_call: NA
cdr3_length: 15
v_call: TRBV5-1
j_call: TRBJ2-2
cdr3_aa: CASSLGGQYTGELFF

d_call: NA
cdr3_length: 13
v_call: TRBV9
j_call: TRBJ1-5
cdr3_aa: CASSVDYHQPQHF

d_call: NA
cdr3_length: 16
v_call: TRBV7-9
j_call: TRBJ2-3
cdr3_aa: CASSNGTYSTTDTQYF

d_call: TRBD1
cdr3_length: 17
v_call: TRBV27
j_call: TRBJ2-3
cdr3_aa: CASRGVATGHVTDTQYF

d_call: TRBD1
cdr3_length: 19
v_call: TRBV15
j_call: TRBJ1-3
cdr3_aa: CATSRDRQGVWISGNTIYF

d_call: NA
cdr3_length: 15
v_call: TRBV11-2
j_call: TRBJ1-5
cdr3_aa: CASRPIQRSNQPQHF

d_call: NA
cdr3_length: 15
v_call: TRBV2
j_call: TRBJ1-5
cdr3_aa: CASVDRPDGGQPQHF

d_call: NA
cdr3_length: 13
v_call: TRBV5-1
j_call: TRBJ1-3
cdr3_aa: CASSLDLGNTIYF

d_call: NA
cdr3_length: 15
v_call: TRBV5-5
j_call: TRBJ2-7
cdr3_aa: CASSTRDGGSYEQYF

d_call: NA
cdr3_length: 14
v_call: TRBV9
j_call: TRBJ1-1
cdr3_aa: CASSVASTPAEAFF

d_call: TRBD1
cdr3_length: 16
v_call: TRBV11-2
j_call: TRBJ2-7
cdr3_aa: CASSQGGTGGAYEQYF